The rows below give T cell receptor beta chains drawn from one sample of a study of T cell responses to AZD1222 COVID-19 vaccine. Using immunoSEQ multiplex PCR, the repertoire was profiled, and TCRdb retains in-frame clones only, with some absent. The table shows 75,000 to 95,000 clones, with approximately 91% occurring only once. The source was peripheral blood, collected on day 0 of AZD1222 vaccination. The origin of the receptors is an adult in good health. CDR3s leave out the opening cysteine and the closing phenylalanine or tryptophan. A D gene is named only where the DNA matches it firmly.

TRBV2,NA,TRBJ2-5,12,ASSEQGIGETQY
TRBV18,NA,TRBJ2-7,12,ASSRGSSSYEQY
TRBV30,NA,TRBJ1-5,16,AWGSGAPGFYSNQPQH
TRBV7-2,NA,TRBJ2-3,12,ASSLDGGTDTQY
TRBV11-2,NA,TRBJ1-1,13,ASSSLRGWGTEAF
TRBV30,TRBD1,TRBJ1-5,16,AWTPRGQGYNSNQPQH
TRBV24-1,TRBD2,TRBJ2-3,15,ATSDPLLAGSTDTQY
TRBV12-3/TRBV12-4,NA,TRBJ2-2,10,ASSLAGGELF
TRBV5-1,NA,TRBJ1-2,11,ASSQKQFYGYT
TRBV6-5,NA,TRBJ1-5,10,ATGAGDQPQH
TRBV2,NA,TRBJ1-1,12,ASREQGANTEAF
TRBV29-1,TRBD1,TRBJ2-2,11,SADRGRTGELF
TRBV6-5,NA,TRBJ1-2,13,ASSYSWAGGYGYT
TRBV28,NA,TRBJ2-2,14,ASSLRGRIISGELF
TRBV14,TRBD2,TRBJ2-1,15,ASSQSPGTSLYNEQF
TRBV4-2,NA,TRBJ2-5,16,ASSQDLSWGASRGTQY
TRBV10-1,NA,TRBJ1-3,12,ASSESGTGNTIY
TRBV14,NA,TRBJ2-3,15,ASSQDEAGASTDTQY
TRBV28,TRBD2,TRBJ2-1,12,ASLGTSGNNEQF
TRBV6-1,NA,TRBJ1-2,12,ASSEGLQGYGYT
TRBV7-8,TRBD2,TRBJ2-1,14,ASSSFWLGLANEQF
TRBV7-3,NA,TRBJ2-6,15,ASSLNRVGSGANVLT
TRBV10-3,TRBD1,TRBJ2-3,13,AIKPDRAFPDTQY
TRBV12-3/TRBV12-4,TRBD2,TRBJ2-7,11,ASSSSGVVEQY
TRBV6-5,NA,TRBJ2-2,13,ASSPRMLNTGELF
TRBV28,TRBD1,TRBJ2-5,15,ASSGEGQGAPGETQY
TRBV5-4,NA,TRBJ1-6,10,ASSFSNSPLH
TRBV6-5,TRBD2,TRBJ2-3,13,ASSLQTSGLDTQY
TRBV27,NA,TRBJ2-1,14,ASSPYGGGLGNEQF
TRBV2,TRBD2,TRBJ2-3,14,ASSRTGTSSQDTQY
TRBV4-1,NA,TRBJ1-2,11,ASSGVTDYGYT
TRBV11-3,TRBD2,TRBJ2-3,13,ASSSSGGPPDTQY
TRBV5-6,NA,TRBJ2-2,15,ASSFFTGNANTGELF
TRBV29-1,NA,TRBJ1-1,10,SSRTANTEAF
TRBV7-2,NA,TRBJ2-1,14,ASSLVGLGEYNEQF
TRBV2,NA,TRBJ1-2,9,ASRYLHGYT
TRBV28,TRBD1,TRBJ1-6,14,ASSTQGQGYNSPLH
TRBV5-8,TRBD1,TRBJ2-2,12,ASSGDRNTGELF
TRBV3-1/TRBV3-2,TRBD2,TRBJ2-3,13,ASSQVAGATDTQY
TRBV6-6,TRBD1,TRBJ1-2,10,ASGGQGDGYT
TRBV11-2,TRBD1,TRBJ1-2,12,ASSQGQGARGYT
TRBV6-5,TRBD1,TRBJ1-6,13,ASSYQNRGLSPLH
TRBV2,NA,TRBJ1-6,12,ASSEGQGNSPLH
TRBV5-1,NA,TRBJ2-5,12,ASSFDNPGETQY
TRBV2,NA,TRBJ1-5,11,ASSRRDNQPQH
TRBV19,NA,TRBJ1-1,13,ASSIPGGSNTEAF
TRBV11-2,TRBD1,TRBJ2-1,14,ASSLGDRGPSDEQF
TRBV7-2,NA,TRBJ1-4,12,ASSTQSGGEKLF
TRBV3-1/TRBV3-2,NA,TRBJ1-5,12,ASSQSAGGQPQH
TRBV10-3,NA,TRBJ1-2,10,AIRAEGGGYT